This T cell receptor (beta chain) was captured by sequencing in a study of blood T cells in healthy people across ages. Germline V gene sequence: CDR1 SGHTS, CDR2 YDEGEE. The V end lost 3 bases, the J end lost 1 base, and 13 bases lay between the germline ends. The CDR3 loop spans 15 amino acids. Healthy individuals of Caucasian origin from Russia, aged roughly 6 to 95, served as donors. Broader study findings: One million T cells yielded diversity estimates that were considered underestimates. Not knowing donor CMV status may have confounded expanded clonotype changes.

Together with a sample-barcoded 5' primer, a J-beta primer mix was included in a second PCR lasting about 7 to 11 cycles. A single record per CDR3 protein comes from TCRdb applying MiXCR to the 5' RACE reads. The sample carries roughly 1.5 million distinct CDR3 sequences, about 45% recorded once. For this clonotype: Its antigen is unidentified.

The sample taken for sequencing was blood. The receptor's source is a woman younger than 35 in good health. V and J are TRBV5-8 and TRBJ1-1; possibly TRBD1 for D (5 bases). Here the CDR3 DNA reads TGTGCCAGCAGCTACGACAGCAGAGGGAACACTGAAGCTTTCTTT. The encoded protein is CASSYDSRGNTEAFF. Full variable domain (rest looked up from reference TRBV5-8 and TRBJ1-1): EAGVTQSPTHLIKTRGQQATLRCSPISGHTSVYWYQQALGLGLQFLLWYDEGEERNRGNFPPRFSGRQFPNYSSELNVNALELEDSALYLCASSYDSRGNTEAFFGQGTRLTVV.